Below are 23 T cell receptor beta chains sequenced from a single sample in a study of cytomegalovirus exposure and HLA in healthy donors. Primers: 60 Vbeta forward and 13 Jbeta reverse. Sequencing used immunoSEQ multiplex PCR; TCRdb keeps in-frame clones, though not all of them. Of under 35,000 clones in the sample, 35% to 55% were seen once. The sequenced material came from PBMCs. Every receptor here comes from a woman between 50 and 59 years old in good health and CMV-seronegative.

The J gene is TRBJ2-1, the V gene TRBV6-5; TRBD2 matches 7 bases. J lost 4 bases, V lost 8 bases, and 8 bases had no gene match. Germline CDR1 is MNHEY and CDR2 is SVGAGI. The CDR3 is 14 residues long. This chain's CDR3 is CASHPGRQYNEQFF. DNA for the CDR3: TGTGCCAGCCACCCCGGGAGGCAGTACAATGAGCAGTTCTTC.

V gene TRBV2 combines with J gene TRBJ1-3; D is unresolved. This CDR3 region has 16 residues. V was trimmed by 2 bases and J by 0 bases, leaving 11 bases between them. In germline, CDR1 is SNHLY, CDR2 FYNNEI. The CDR3 nucleotides read TGTGCCAGCAGTGAAACGGGTAGAAACTCTGGAAACACCATATATTTT. Translation gives CASSETGRNSGNTIYF.

This clone is a singleton in its sample. The same CDR3 is also encoded by other DNA sequences in this sample. The J gene is TRBJ2-7, the V gene TRBV15; 9 bases match TRBD1. CDR1 is LNHNV and CDR2 is YYDKDF in the germline V gene (reference sequence). This CDR3 is built from 14 residues. With V trimmed by 3 bases and J by 0 bases, 0 bases remained unmatched. The CDR3 coding sequence is TGTGCCACCAGCAGGGACAGGGGCTCCTACGAGCAGTACTTC. This translates into CATSRDRGSYEQYF. Complete variable domain (other parts from reference TRBV15 and TRBJ2-7): DAMVIQNPRYQVTQFGKPVTLSCSQTLNHNVMYWYQQKSSQAPKLLFHYYDKDFNNEADTPDNFQSRRPNTSFCFLDIRSPGLGDTAMYLCATSRDRGSYEQYFGPGTRLTVT.

This chain joins TRBV6-5 and TRBJ1-5; 7 bases align to TRBD1. This CDR3 has 12 amino acids. Germline V lookup: CDR1 MNHEY, CDR2 SVGAGI. V lost 8 bases and J lost 5; bases outside the gene matches: 3. This chain's CDR3 is CASGQGDQPQHF. The CDR3 DNA reads TGTGCCAGCGGGCAGGGGGATCAGCCCCAGCATTTT.

In its sample, this clone was seen a few times. J is TRBJ1-1 and V is TRBV28, with 8 bases aligning to TRBD1. Trimming took 6 bases from V and 1 from J; bases not matched to a gene: 4. This CDR3 is built from 14 residues. CDR1 and CDR2 from the germline V gene are MDHEN and SYDVKM. CDR3 protein: CASRPGTGNTEAFF. In DNA form, the CDR3 reads TGTGCCAGCAGGCCCGGGACAGGGAACACTGAAGCTTTCTTT.

The genes are TRBV15 and TRBJ2-2; D is possibly TRBD2 (6 bases). V lost 0 bases to trimming and J lost 4 bases, with 15 bases between them. This CDR3 region has 17 residues. Germline assignment: CDR1 LNHNV and CDR2 YYDKDF (reference sequence). The CDR3 sequence: CATSRDQRREGTGELFF. CDR3 DNA sequence: TGTGCCACCAGCAGAGATCAGAGGCGGGAAGGCACCGGGGAGCTGTTTTTT.

This chain links TRBV5-6 with TRBJ2-1, with D maybe TRBD2 (5 bases). Deletions cut 4 bases from V and 3 bases from J, with 17 bases between. This CDR3 contains 16 residues. Germline-derived CDR1 and CDR2 are SGHDT and YYEEEE. The CDR3 bases are TGTGCCAGCAGCCTACCGGAGGCCCCCCACTACAATGAGCAGTTCTTC. It encodes CASSLPEAPHYNEQFF.

Only a few counts were recorded for this clone. V usage is TRBV7-8 and J usage is TRBJ2-2; TRBD2 matches 7 bases. CDR1 and CDR2 (germline): SGHVS, FQNEAQ. The CDR3 covers 14 residues. Losses at the gene ends were 6 bases for V and 4 bases for J; bases not matched to a gene: 5. The chain's CDR3 is CASRGTTGTGELFF. CDR3 nucleotide sequence: TGTGCCAGCAGGGGGACTACGGGCACCGGGGAGCTGTTTTTT.

This rearrangement joins TRBV28 to TRBJ1-2, with 7 bases lining up with TRBD1. The CDR3 extends over 15 amino acids. CDR1 is MDHEN and CDR2 is SYDVKM in the germline V gene. Trimming cost V 5 bases and J 2 bases; bases outside gene matches: 8. CDR3 sequence (DNA): TGTGCCAGCAGTCGGCGACAGGGTGGAAACTATGGCTACACCTTC. Protein product: CASSRRQGGNYGYTF.

This clone has a handful of counts. This chain links TRBV27 with TRBJ2-2; TRBD2 matches at 8 bases. V trimming: 6 bases; J trimming: 3 bases; junction bases outside the gene matches: 9. This CDR3 comprises 16 residues. The V gene's germline CDR1 is MNHEY and CDR2 SMNVEV (reference sequence). The CDR3 protein is CASRLGGAGYTGELFF. The CDR3 nucleotides read TGTGCCAGCAGGCTCGGGGGGGCAGGTTACACCGGGGAGCTGTTTTTT.

V is TRBV9 and J is TRBJ2-1, with 9 bases aligning to TRBD2. The germline V gene has CDR1 SGDLS and CDR2 YYNGEE. V lost 2 bases to trimming and J lost 15 bases; unmatched junction nucleotides: 9. The CDR3 spans 13 residues. CDR3 loop: CASSVASGERMFF. The DNA of the CDR3 is TGTGCCAGCAGCGTGGCTAGCGGGGAAAGAATGTTCTTC.

V is TRBV28 and J is TRBJ2-7; 7 bases agree with TRBD2. Per the germline V gene, CDR1 is MDHEN and CDR2 is SYDVKM. Losses at the gene ends were 10 bases for V and 6 bases for J; bases not matched to a gene: 12. This CDR3 spans 13 amino acids. CDR3 loop: CATLPTSQREQYF. The CDR3 DNA is TGTGCCACCCTGCCGACTAGCCAGCGCGAGCAGTACTTC.

This clone showed up just a few times. V and J are TRBV2 and TRBJ2-3, with 7 bases matching TRBD1. The V gene's germline CDR1 is SNHLY and CDR2 FYNNEI. After removal of 8 bases from V and 5 bases from J, the junction contained 7 bases not matched to a gene. The CDR3 extends over 13 amino acids. The CDR3 DNA follows: TGTGCCAGCTCCGGACAGGCTCGAGATACGCAGTATTTT. Amino acids: CASSGQARDTQYF.

The chain combines TRBV7-7 with TRBJ2-5, with 8 positions matching TRBD1. Germline CDR1 is SSHAT and CDR2 is FNYEAQ (reference sequence). The CDR3 loop spans 15 amino acids. V lost 2 bases to trimming and J lost 5 bases; unmatched junction nucleotides: 7. In DNA, the CDR3 is TGTGCCAGCAGCTTAAACAGGGGGACACGGGAGACCCAGTACTTC. This sequence encodes CASSLNRGTRETQYF.

The V gene is TRBV28, the J gene TRBJ1-2; D is possibly TRBD1 (5 bases). This CDR3 spans 13 amino acids. Germline lookup yields CDR1 MDHEN and CDR2 SYDVKM. V lost 2 bases to trimming and J lost 6 bases, with 10 bases between them. The CDR3 sequence is CASSLQGRNGYTF. The CDR3 nucleotides are TGTGCCAGCAGTTTACAGGGTCGAAATGGCTACACCTTC.

This clone was found a few times. The CDR3 region is CASGRTNTGELFF. For the CDR3, the DNA is TGTGCCAGCGGGAGGACAAACACCGGGGAGCTGTTTTTT. The chain is built from TRBV6-5 and TRBJ2-2; the D gene is possibly TRBD2 (6 bases). This CDR3 region has 13 residues. V was trimmed by 8 bases and J by 2 bases, leaving 9 bases between them. Germline V lookup: CDR1 MNHEY, CDR2 SVGAGI.

The J gene is TRBJ2-5, the V gene TRBV29-1, with a possible D match to TRBD1 (5 bases). With 7 bases removed from V and 2 bases from J, the gap between germline ends came to 14 bases. The CDR3 has 13 residues. Per the germline V gene, CDR1 is SQVTM and CDR2 is ANQGSEA. For the CDR3, the DNA is TGCAGCGCATGGCGGCAGGGTCAAGAGACCCAGTACTTC. This gives the protein CSAWRQGQETQYF.

The chain has TRBV11-2 and TRBJ2-2, with D perhaps matching TRBD1 (5 bases). There are 16 residues in the CDR3. The V end lost 1 base, the J end lost 0 bases, and 9 bases lay between the germline ends. Germline-derived CDR1 and CDR2 are SGHAT and FQNNGV. The CDR3 DNA follows: TGTGCCAGCAGCTTAGTTCAGGGCGCGAACACCGGGGAGCTGTTTTTT. Protein sequence: CASSLVQGANTGELFF.

This rearrangement joins TRBV4-1 to TRBJ2-7; TRBD1 matches 7 bases. V lost 1 base to trimming and J lost 7 bases; unmatched junction nucleotides: 1. CDR3 size: 12 residues. Germline V gene sequence: CDR1 MGHRA, CDR2 YSYEKL. The CDR3 nucleotides are TGCGCCAGCAGCCAAGGACAGGGAGAGCAGTACTTC. This encodes CASSQGQGEQYF.

Comments on this clone: Germline and junction disagree at one end, which may indicate a read error. The rearrangement joins TRBV19 to TRBJ2-1; 10 positions match TRBD1. The CDR3 length is 16 residues. Per the germline V gene, CDR1 is LNHDA and CDR2 is SQIVND (reference sequence). In DNA form, the CDR3 reads TGTGCCAGTAGTAGCCCAGACAGGGGGCGAGATAATGAGCAGCTCTTC. Translating gives CASSSPDRGRDNEQLF.

This clone showed up just a few times. The gene calls are TRBV5-1 and TRBJ2-1; TRBD1 aligns across 8 bases. Germline-derived CDR1 and CDR2 are SGHRS and YFSETQ. The V segment lost 4 bases and the J segment 2 bases; nucleotides outside the gene matches: 5. CDR3 length: 15 residues. The CDR3 is CASSVGQATYNEQFF. In DNA, the CDR3 is TGCGCCAGCAGCGTGGGACAGGCCACCTACAATGAGCAGTTCTTC.

This clone has just a few counts. The chain is built from TRBV30 and TRBJ2-3; D is ambiguous. The CDR3 spans 13 residues. Germline V gene data show CDR1 as GTSNPN and CDR2 as SVGIG (reference sequence). The V and J ends lost 1 base and 6 bases respectively, with 11 bases between them. CDR3 in amino acids: CAWSAGPRDTQYF. In DNA form, the CDR3 reads TGTGCCTGGAGTGCCGGCCCGAGGGATACGCAGTATTTT. Variable domain in full (rest from reference TRBV30 and TRBJ2-3): SQTIHQWPATLVQPVGSPLSLECTVEGTSNPNLYWYRQAAGRGLQLLFYSVGIGQISSEVPQNLSASRPQDRQFILSSKKLLLSDSGFYLCAWSAGPRDTQYFGPGTRLTVL.

V is TRBV30 and J is TRBJ2-7, with TRBD2 identical over 9 bases. CDR1 is GTSNPN and CDR2 is SVGIG in the germline V gene (reference sequence). J lost 8 bases, V lost 5 bases, and 4 bases had no gene match. The CDR3 contains 11 residues. The DNA of the CDR3 is TGTGCCTGGCGGCTAGCGGGGAAGCAGTACTTC. Translating gives CAWRLAGKQYF.